A single sample is the source of the 3 T cell receptor beta chains below, sequenced in a study of blood T cell repertoires in COVID-19. The method was immunoSEQ multiplex PCR; TCRdb's version includes in-frame clones alone and lacks a portion of them. The sample gives about 160,000 clones, 70% to 80% of which show up once; 8% to 9.5% is in the top ten. Sequencing input: peripheral blood. Every receptor here comes from a man aged 55 to 70 with acute or convalescent COVID-19.

V usage is TRBV19 and J usage is TRBJ2-6; tentative D call: TRBD2 (6 bases). The CDR3 is 17 residues long. CDR1 is LNHDA, CDR2 SQIVND, per germline (reference sequence). Trimming took 3 bases from V and 1 from J, leaving 13 bases between them. CDR3 amino acids: CASSMREDYSGANVLTF. The CDR3 DNA follows: TGTGCCAGTAGTATGAGGGAGGACTATTCTGGGGCCAACGTCCTGACTTTC. Full variable domain (rest looked up from reference TRBV19 and TRBJ2-6): DGGITQSPKYLFRKEGQNVTLSCEQNLNHDAMYWYRQDPGQGLRLIYYSQIVNDFQKGDIAEGYSVSREKKESFPLTVTSAQKNPTAFYLCASSMREDYSGANVLTFGAGSRLTVL.

The chain couples TRBV2 to TRBJ1-1; a weak D match, TRBD1 (6 bases). The CDR3 extends over 14 amino acids. V was trimmed by 2 bases and J by 4 bases, leaving 11 bases between them. Germline CDR1 SNHLY, CDR2 FYNNEI. The DNA for the CDR3 is TGTGCCAGCAGTGAATACAGGGTGAGCACTGAAGCTTTCTTT. Translating it yields CASSEYRVSTEAFF.

The chain carries TRBV29-1 and TRBJ2-5, with 9 bases that match TRBD1. Germline CDR1 and CDR2: SQVTM and ANQGSEA. J gave up 3 bases and V 5 bases, and 1 base lay outside the gene matches. This CDR3 has 12 amino acids. The CDR3, as DNA: TGCAGCGTTTGGGACAGGGAAGAGACCCAGTACTTC. This sequence encodes CSVWDREETQYF. Variable domain in full (rest from reference TRBV29-1 and TRBJ2-5): SAVISQKPSRDICQRGTSLTIQCQVDSQVTMMFWYRQQPGQSLTLIATANQGSEATYESGFVIDKFPISRPNLTFSTLTVSNMSPEDSSIYLCSVWDREETQYFGPGTRLLVL.